These T cell receptor beta chains were read from a single sample in a study of blood T cell repertoires in COVID-19. Produced via immunoSEQ multiplex PCR; TCRdb's table is partial and in-frame only. The table has 55,000 to 90,000 clones, 91% seen once. The sequenced sample was peripheral blood. The source is a human donor with active COVID-19. The donor label of this sample is uncertain. Each CDR3 is given with its conserved first and last residue. A D gene is named only where the DNA matches it firmly. Some rows have no size entry. The others give once, few or many, or a class for an expanded clone.

J,D,V,size,CDR3
TRBJ1-5,-,TRBV27,-,CASSLTGSGGQPQHF
TRBJ2-7,-,TRBV28,-,CASNGGSYEQYF
TRBJ2-1,TRBD2,TRBV5-1,few,CASSMSSGVSYNEQFF
TRBJ2-5,-,TRBV28,-,CASSLLRETQYF
TRBJ2-1,-,TRBV19,-,CASSLQPGIRQFF
TRBJ2-2,TRBD2,TRBV2,many,CASNPSAKGGTGELFF
TRBJ1-2,-,TRBV19,-,CASGQLYGYTF
TRBJ1-2,TRBD1,TRBV27,-,CASSLSGGGGYTF
TRBJ1-5,TRBD1,TRBV28,-,CASSRSGGIFQPQHF
TRBJ1-2,-,TRBV23-1,-,CASSLRKNYGYTF
TRBJ2-7,-,TRBV12-3/TRBV12-4,-,CASSLEGGQYF
TRBJ1-5,-,TRBV2,-,CASSPRQPGQPQHF
TRBJ2-5,-,TRBV18,once,CASSPDRRETQYF
TRBJ2-7,TRBD2,TRBV5-6,-,CASSSQFLREFGEQYF
TRBJ1-2,TRBD1,TRBV5-6,-,CASSYRQGYGYTF
TRBJ2-7,-,TRBV28,once,CASSPRYSYEQYF
TRBJ2-3,TRBD2,TRBV5-5,-,CASSRDYTDTQYF
TRBJ2-3,-,TRBV5-4,-,CASSLYSTDTQYF
TRBJ1-4,-,TRBV11-2,-,CASSTPQIRGEKLFF
TRBJ2-2,TRBD2,TRBV5-4,once,CASSQGLAGEVTGELFF
TRBJ1-2,TRBD1,TRBV10-2,-,CASRDPYRGYMGGYTF
TRBJ1-2,-,TRBV12-3/TRBV12-4,-,CASSRQGGYTF